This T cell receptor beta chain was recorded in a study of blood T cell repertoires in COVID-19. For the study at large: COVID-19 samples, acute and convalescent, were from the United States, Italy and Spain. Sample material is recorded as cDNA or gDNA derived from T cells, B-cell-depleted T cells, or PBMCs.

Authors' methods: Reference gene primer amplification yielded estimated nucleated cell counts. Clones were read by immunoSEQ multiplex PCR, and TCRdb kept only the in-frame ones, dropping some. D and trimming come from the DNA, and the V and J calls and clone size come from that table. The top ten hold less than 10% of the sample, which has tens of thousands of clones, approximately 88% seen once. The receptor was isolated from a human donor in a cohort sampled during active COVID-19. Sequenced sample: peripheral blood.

CDR3 sequence reads: CATSKVGVGYEQYF. DNA for the CDR3: TGTGCCACCAGCAAGGTGGGAGTCGGGTACGAGCAGTACTTC. The gene calls are TRBV15 and TRBJ2-7; D possibly corresponds to TRBD2 (5 bases). The germline V gene encodes CDR1 LNHNV and CDR2 YYDKDF (reference sequence). Trimming stripped 4 bases from V and 4 bases from J, with 14 bases between. This CDR3 region has 14 residues.